This TCR beta chain was retrieved from a study of cytomegalovirus exposure and HLA in healthy donors. Study-level information: Approximately 80 million unique TCRs from HLA-typed donors were held in an early data release. The study, taken as a whole, reports: Cytomegalovirus association was assigned to about 180 TCR beta chains. Most TCR sequences showed up rarely, but some public TCRs showed up in many donors.

Germline CDR1 and CDR2: SGHTA and FQGNSA. V was shortened by 5 bases and J by 2 bases, with 10 bases between the two germline ends. This CDR3 contains 14 residues. 13 Jbeta primers and 60 Vbeta primers were used for the PCR. Sequencing used immunoSEQ multiplex PCR; TCRdb keeps in-frame clones, though not all of them. This table has 140,000 to 150,000 clones, 60% to 85% appearing once. Donors likely had unrecorded immune exposures despite being nominally healthy when sampled. As to this clone: Its antigen is not known.

The rearrangement joins TRBV7-2 to TRBJ1-5; no clear D gene. Sequencing input: PBMCs. The sequence came from a man aged 25 to 40 in good health and CMV-seronegative. For the CDR3, the DNA is TGTGCCAGCAGCCCCGGGAGGGGCAATCAGCCCCAGCATTTT. Translating it yields CASSPGRGNQPQHF.